This TCR beta chain was sequenced during a study of T cells after yellow fever vaccination. TCRdb called the 5' RACE reads again in MiXCR, with one record for every CDR3 protein. Of a few hundred thousand distinct CDR3 sequences in the sample, about 7.1% were seen once. Germline CDR1 is SGHRS and CDR2 is YFSETQ. This CDR3 comprises 15 residues. V dropped 4 bases and J dropped 1; count of bases not matched to a gene: 2. Source: CD4+ T cells sorted from PBMCs, taken 15 days after the yellow fever booster vaccination. The chain combines TRBV5-1 with TRBJ2-1; 10 bases are shared with TRBD2. This clonotype originated in a man aged 25-40 years who received the YFV17D yellow fever vaccine. CDR3 amino acids: CASSTSGTSYNEQFF. The CDR3 region has the DNA TGCGCCAGCAGCACTAGCGGGACGTCCTACAATGAGCAGTTCTTC.